The 20 T cell receptor beta chains below all came from one sample that was sequenced in a study of technical replicates of blood from a handful of donors. TCRdb keeps only in-frame clones here, not all; method: immunoSEQ multiplex PCR. This table has tens of thousands of clones, about 82% appearing once. Sequencing input: PBMCs. These receptor sequences come from a human donor in good health. Some clones in this sample may be carry-over from other donors' samples.

The J gene is TRBJ2-2, the V gene TRBV9; a possible D gene is TRBD1 (5 bases). CDR1 SGDLS and CDR2 YYNGEE come from the germline V gene. The ends were cut back, 1 base at V and 7 bases at J, with 14 bases in the middle. There are 15 residues in the CDR3. DNA of the CDR3: TGTGCCAGCAGCGTAAGGGGTGACTGGAGCGGGGAGCTGTTTTTT. It codes for CASSVRGDWSGELFF.

The chain couples TRBV5-4 to TRBJ2-1, with 7 nucleotides matching TRBD2. This CDR3 is built from 16 residues. Trimming took 2 bases from V and 3 from J; bases not matched to a gene: 8. The germline CDR1 and CDR2 sequences are SGHNT and YYREEE (reference sequence). The CDR3 sequence is CASSFPSGENYNEQFF. CDR3 bases: TGTGCCAGCAGCTTTCCCAGCGGGGAGAACTACAATGAGCAGTTCTTC.

This clone was detected once. The chain combines TRBV2 with TRBJ1-2, with D tentatively TRBD1 (6 bases). Germline V gene data show CDR1 as SNHLY and CDR2 as FYNNEI. V lost 3 bases and J 5 bases, leaving 10 bases between the germline ends. The CDR3 extends over 13 amino acids. In DNA form, the CDR3 reads TGTGCCAGCAGTGAGGGGGCTAGGTATGGCTACACCTTC. It encodes CASSEGARYGYTF.

The chain is built from TRBV2 and TRBJ2-6, with 11 bases identical to TRBD2. The CDR3 consists of 17 residues. Trimming at V came to 6 bases and at J to 4 bases, leaving 8 bases not matched to a gene. CDR1 and CDR2 from the germline V gene are SNHLY and FYNNEI. The CDR3 DNA follows: TGTGCCAGCAGGGATGGTAGCGGGAGGGCGGGGGCCAACGTCCTGACTTTC. It specifies CASRDGSGRAGANVLTF.

CDR3 DNA sequence: TGTGCCTGGAGCGTCACGCGGTCTGGGGCCAACGTCCTGACTTTC. Translating gives CAWSVTRSGANVLTF. The rearrangement joins TRBV30 to TRBJ2-6; D is ambiguous. This CDR3 has 15 residues. With 3 bases removed from V and 1 base from J, the gap between germline ends came to 10 bases. CDR1 is GTSNPN and CDR2 is SVGIG in the germline V gene (reference sequence).

The chain joins TRBV5-1 to TRBJ1-2; 7 positions agree with TRBD1. There are 13 residues in the CDR3. Germline values: CDR1 SGHRS, CDR2 YFSETQ. V lost 4 bases to trimming and J lost 3 bases; unmatched junction nucleotides: 3. The DNA for the CDR3 is TGCGCCAGCAGCATAACAGGGGACTATGGCTACACCTTC. It translates to CASSITGDYGYTF.

This clone was detected a few times. The V call is TRBV27, the J call TRBJ2-2; D call uncertain. Trimming took 3 bases from V and 0 from J, leaving 5 bases between them. The CDR3 covers 14 residues. Looked up from germline, CDR1 is MNHEY and CDR2 is SMNVEV (reference sequence). The CDR3 protein is CASSFYSNTGELFF. In nucleotides, the CDR3 is TGTGCCAGCAGTTTTTATTCGAACACCGGGGAGCTGTTTTTT.

In this sample, this clone turned up a few times. The chain combines TRBV14 with TRBJ1-2; D is uncertain. V lost 0 bases and J lost 7, with 6 bases in between. The CDR3 has 12 residues. From germline, CDR1 is SGHDN and CDR2 FVKESK. The CDR3 loop is CASSQETGGYTF. DNA of the CDR3: TGTGCCAGCAGCCAAGAGACGGGTGGCTACACCTTC. Full variable domain (remainder filled in from reference TRBV14 and TRBJ1-2): EAGVTQFPSHSVIEKGQTVTLRCDPISGHDNLYWYRRVMGKEIKFLLHFVKESKQDESGMPNNRFLAERTGGTYSTLKVQPAELEDSGVYFCASSQETGGYTFGSGTRLTVV.

The CDR3 here is CASSLARRVEQYF. The DNA for the CDR3 is TGTGCCAGCAGCTTAGCTCGCCGGGTCGAGCAGTACTTC. This rearrangement joins TRBV7-2 to TRBJ2-7; D call uncertain. This CDR3 is 13 amino acids long. The V gene's germline CDR1 is SGHTA and CDR2 FQGNSA. V dropped 0 bases and J dropped 6 bases, with 9 bases sitting between them.

This sequence joins TRBV14 and TRBJ2-7; TRBD2 agrees at 7 bases. The CDR3 covers 19 residues. The germline V gene encodes CDR1 SGHDN and CDR2 FVKESK. V lost 0 bases to trimming and J lost 6 bases; unmatched junction nucleotides: 20. CDR3 protein: CASSQERQGRVAGAGEQYF. DNA of the CDR3: TGTGCCAGCAGCCAAGAAAGGCAGGGTCGGGTGGCGGGAGCCGGCGAGCAGTACTTC.

This clone was detected only once. The chain employs TRBV19 and TRBJ1-2; D is perhaps TRBD1 (5 bases). Looked up from germline, CDR1 is LNHDA and CDR2 is SQIVND (reference sequence). Trimming stripped 3 bases from V and 7 bases from J, with 15 bases between. This CDR3 is built from 14 residues. The CDR3 nucleotides read TGTGCCAGTAGTATCACCCCGAGCAGGGTTGGCTACACCTTC. Amino acids: CASSITPSRVGYTF.

This CDR3 reads CASSTDRIGEQYF. The DNA of the CDR3 is TGTGCCAGCAGCACAGACCGGATCGGCGAGCAGTACTTC. The V gene is TRBV11-1, the J gene TRBJ2-7; no clear D gene. Germline V CDR1 and CDR2: SGHAT, FQDESV (reference sequence). The V end was cut by 5 bases, the J end by 6 bases, with 14 bases between. The length of the CDR3 is 13 residues.

The V gene is TRBV18, the J gene TRBJ1-1; the D is unclear. Per the germline V gene, CDR1 is KGHSH and CDR2 is LQKENI. V was trimmed by 0 bases and J by 4 bases, leaving 15 bases between them. The length of the CDR3 is 16 residues. CDR3 DNA sequence: TGTGCCAGCTCACCACCCTCTCGGAGCGTCGGCACTGAAGCTTTCTTT. Amino acid sequence: CASSPPSRSVGTEAFF.

The chain employs TRBV10-3 and TRBJ2-2, with 11 nucleotides matching TRBD2. The CDR3 has 16 amino acids. CDR1 is ENHRY, CDR2 SYGVKD, per germline. V shed 6 bases and J 7 bases; nucleotides not matched to a gene: 10. This CDR3 reads CAIRTISGGADGELFF. The CDR3 DNA is TGTGCCATCAGGACTATTAGCGGGGGGGCGGACGGGGAGCTGTTTTTT.

The genes are TRBV9 and TRBJ1-4; D possibly corresponds to TRBD1 (5 bases). Germline V gene data show CDR1 as SGDLS and CDR2 as YYNGEE. This CDR3 contains 15 residues. V was shortened by 4 bases and J by 8 bases, with 18 bases between the two germline ends. CDR3 sequence (DNA): TGTGCCAGCAGCTCAACACTTGGGGCCACCGAAAAACTGTTTTTT. Its protein product is CASSSTLGATEKLFF.

The chain joins TRBV5-1 to TRBJ2-7, with 7 bases fitting TRBD2. The V segment lost 4 bases and the J segment 0 bases; nucleotides outside the gene matches: 1. The CDR3 extends over 13 amino acids. Germline CDR1 is SGHRS and CDR2 is YFSETQ. In DNA form, the CDR3 reads TGCGCCAGCAGCGGGGGGGACTCCTACGAGCAGTACTTC. It is translated as CASSGGDSYEQYF.

The V gene is TRBV9, the J gene TRBJ1-2, with 11 bases lining up with TRBD1. CDR3 length: 16 amino acids. The V gene end was trimmed by 3 bases and the J gene end by 4 bases; junction bases not matched to a gene: 8. Germline assignment: CDR1 SGDLS and CDR2 YYNGEE. The CDR3, as DNA: TGTGCCAGCAGCGGACCCGGGACAGGGGGAATCTATGGCTACACCTTC. Amino acid sequence: CASSGPGTGGIYGYTF.

The rearrangement uses TRBV9 and TRBJ1-2; 10 nucleotides align to TRBD1. The CDR3 loop spans 16 amino acids. Per the germline V gene, CDR1 is SGDLS and CDR2 is YYNGEE. Losses at the gene ends were 3 bases for V and 4 bases for J; bases not matched to a gene: 9. CDR3: CASSARRDRGGYGYTF. The DNA for the CDR3 is TGTGCCAGCAGCGCCCGCCGGGACAGGGGAGGCTATGGCTACACCTTC.

This chain links TRBV28 with TRBJ2-3, with 10 bases lining up with TRBD2. The germline V gene has CDR1 MDHEN and CDR2 SYDVKM. This CDR3 spans 13 amino acids. The CDR3 DNA is TGTGGGGTAGCGGGAGGCTATGCAGATACGCAGTATTTT. It codes for CGVAGGYADTQYF.

The DNA for the CDR3 is TGTGCCAGCAGCCCCCGGACTAGCGGGGGGGCAGAGACCCAGTACTTC. This encodes CASSPRTSGGAETQYF. The rearrangement joins TRBV7-6 to TRBJ2-5; 15 bases fit TRBD2. Germline V gene lookup returns CDR1 SGHVS and CDR2 FNYEAQ. The length of the CDR3 is 16 residues. V dropped 5 bases and J dropped 4; count of bases not matched to a gene: 5.